The T cell receptor beta chain described here comes from a study of blood T cell repertoires in COVID-19. Using immunoSEQ multiplex PCR, the repertoire was profiled, and TCRdb retains in-frame clones only, with some absent. The sample consists of about 200,000 clones, roughly 80% of them appearing once. This clone was recorded only once. Trimming left V 0 bases short and J 1 base short, with 6 bases between. This CDR3 comprises 14 residues. Per the germline V gene, CDR1 is SNHLY and CDR2 is FYNNEI. The chain employs TRBV2 and TRBJ1-1; D call uncertain. The sequenced sample was peripheral blood. This TCR came from a woman aged 70 to 79 with acute or convalescent COVID-19. Written as DNA, the CDR3 is TGTGCCAGCAGTGAAGCGCGGGCGAACACTGAAGCTTTCTTT. Translation: CASSEARANTEAFF.